A single sample is the source of the 31 T cell receptor beta chains below, sequenced in a study of cytomegalovirus exposure and HLA in healthy donors. PCR employed 60 Vbeta and 13 Jbeta primers. Data came from immunoSEQ multiplex PCR; TCRdb stores just in-frame clones and leaves some out. This listing includes 100,000 to 150,000 clones. Sequenced material: PBMCs. The origin of the receptors is a woman aged 40 to 50 in good health and CMV-seronegative.

The chain combines TRBV19 with TRBJ2-7; D unclear. Germline V gene data show CDR1 as LNHDA and CDR2 as SQIVND (reference sequence). Trimming removed 6 bases from V and 3 bases from J, with 12 bases in between. The length of the CDR3 is 13 residues. Here the CDR3 reads CASSPYPGYEQYF. The CDR3 coding sequence is TGTGCCAGTAGCCCGTACCCGGGCTACGAGCAGTACTTC.

The V and J genes are TRBV2 and TRBJ1-4; D is undetermined. Germline V lookup: CDR1 SNHLY, CDR2 FYNNEI. The CDR3 consists of 14 residues. V was cut by 2 bases and J by 6 bases, with 10 bases left in between. In DNA form, the CDR3 reads TGTGCCAGCAGTGAAAATTGGAGTGATGAAAAACTGTTTTTT. This translates into CASSENWSDEKLFF.

The chain uses TRBV27 and TRBJ1-1, with 8 bases fitting TRBD1. The CDR3 has 16 residues. V shed 0 bases and J 1 base; nucleotides not matched to a gene: 4. CDR1 is MNHEY and CDR2 is SMNVEV in the germline V gene (reference sequence). CDR3 nucleotides: TGTGCCAGCAGTTTATCGGGAGGGACAGGGAACACTGAAGCTTTCTTT. Translated, it gives CASSLSGGTGNTEAFF.

The chain carries TRBV18 and TRBJ1-1; D ambiguous. CDR1 and CDR2 from the germline V gene are KGHSH and LQKENI. This CDR3 comprises 12 residues. V was shortened by 3 bases and J by 6 bases, with 8 bases between the two germline ends. The CDR3, as DNA: TGTGCCAGCTCACCTGCGAGGGCTGAAGCTTTCTTT. Protein product: CASSPARAEAFF.

The chain combines TRBV10-1 with TRBJ2-1, with TRBD2 matching 13 bases. J gave up 7 bases and V 4 bases, and 4 bases lay outside the gene matches. CDR3 length equals 15 residues. Germline V gene sequence: CDR1 WNHNN, CDR2 SYGVQD (reference sequence). CDR3 protein: CASSGGGLAGNEQFF. DNA for the CDR3: TGCGCCAGCAGTGGGGGGGGACTAGCGGGGAATGAGCAGTTCTTC.

This CDR3 reads CASSYEGYTEKLFF. The DNA for the CDR3 is TGTGCCAGCAGTTACGAGGGTTATACTGAAAAACTGTTTTTT. The J gene is TRBJ1-4, the V gene TRBV6-5; D gene uncertain. Looked up from germline, CDR1 is MNHEY and CDR2 is SVGAGI. The CDR3 totals 14 residues. Trimming pared 2 bases from V and 7 bases from J, leaving 11 bases between.

The CDR3 sequence: CASSQVTGEKLFF. CDR3 nucleotides: TGTGCCAGCAGCCAAGTGACTGGGGAAAAACTGTTTTTT. This chain links TRBV14 with TRBJ1-4; no clear D gene. The CDR3 runs to 13 residues. Germline values: CDR1 SGHDN, CDR2 FVKESK. Deletions cut 1 base from V and 8 bases from J, with 8 bases between.

V and J are TRBV28 and TRBJ2-3, with D maybe TRBD2 (6 bases). This CDR3 spans 15 amino acids. Trimming removed 3 bases from V and 4 bases from J, with 14 bases in between. CDR1 and CDR2 from the germline V gene are MDHEN and SYDVKM. CDR3 sequence reads: CASSFGGSGADTQYF. The CDR3 DNA is TGTGCCAGCAGTTTCGGGGGATCTGGCGCAGATACGCAGTATTTT.

The chain combines TRBV7-9 with TRBJ1-2; 7 bases are a match to TRBD1. Trimming removed 5 bases from V and 7 bases from J; junction bases left unmatched: 7. The CDR3 consists of 13 residues. Per the germline V gene, CDR1 is SEHNR and CDR2 is FQNEAQ (reference sequence). The CDR3 DNA is TGTGCCAGCAGCCCGACAGGGTTTTCTGGCTACACCTTC. As protein: CASSPTGFSGYTF.

The V gene is TRBV6-4, the J gene TRBJ1-1; no clear D. The V gene's germline CDR1 is MRHNA and CDR2 SNTAGT. The V end lost 4 bases, the J end lost 4 bases, and 10 bases lay between the germline ends. There are 13 residues in the CDR3. The CDR3 nucleotides read TGTGCCAGCAGTGGGATATCGGGCACTGAAGCTTTCTTT. It yields the protein CASSGISGTEAFF.

The chain carries TRBV7-2 and TRBJ2-5, with TRBD2 matching 10 bases. Looked up from germline, CDR1 is SGHTA and CDR2 is FQGNSA. The CDR3 is 17 residues long. V trimming: 4 bases; J trimming: 2 bases; junction bases outside the gene matches: 10. CDR3 bases: TGTGCCAGCAGCTCTCGGGCGCTAGCGGGGGTACAAGAGACCCAGTACTTC. Its protein is CASSSRALAGVQETQYF. Drawing the rest from reference TRBV7-2 and TRBJ2-5, the complete variable domain is GAGVSQSPSNKVTEKGKDVELRCDPISGHTALYWYRQSLGQGLEFLIYFQGNSAPDKSGLPSDRFSAERTGGSVSTLTIQRTQQEDSAVYLCASSSRALAGVQETQYFGPGTRLLVL.

CDR3 protein: CASSSTVRGGYTF. DNA for the CDR3: TGTGCCAGCAGTTCGACAGTTAGGGGTGGCTACACCTTC. This rearrangement joins TRBV28 to TRBJ1-2; D may be TRBD1 (5 bases). V lost 4 bases to trimming and J lost 7 bases, with 13 bases between them. CDR3 length: 13 amino acids. Germline V gene lookup returns CDR1 MDHEN and CDR2 SYDVKM.

The chain combines TRBV7-8 with TRBJ2-3; 9 nucleotides align to TRBD2. The CDR3 runs to 16 residues. Trimming took 3 bases from V and 2 from J; bases not matched to a gene: 6. Looked up from germline, CDR1 is SGHVS and CDR2 is FQNEAQ. CDR3 sequence: CASSLPSGAPTDTQYF. The CDR3 nucleotides read TGTGCCAGCAGCTTGCCTAGCGGGGCCCCCACAGATACGCAGTATTTT.

This chain links TRBV19 with TRBJ1-5; a weak D match, TRBD1 (5 bases). Germline CDR1 reads LNHDA; CDR2 reads SQIVND (reference sequence). V dropped 1 base and J dropped 7 bases, with 8 bases sitting between them. The CDR3 is made up of 13 amino acids. CDR3 bases: TGTGCCAGTAGTATAGTGGGGGGACAGCCCCAGCATTTT. Its translation is CASSIVGGQPQHF.

The V and J genes are TRBV10-1 and TRBJ1-5, with 9 bases that match TRBD1. V lost 0 bases, J lost 2 bases, and 2 bases stayed unmatched. The CDR3 runs 16 residues. The germline gives CDR1 WNHNN, CDR2 SYGVQD (reference sequence). The CDR3 coding sequence is TGCGCCAGCAGTGAGTCGGGACAGGGAGGCAATCAGCCCCAGCATTTT. It specifies CASSESGQGGNQPQHF.

The chain combines TRBV7-2 with TRBJ2-3; 7 nucleotides align to TRBD1. V shed 5 bases, J shed 5 bases, and the junction held 13 bases outside the gene matches. This CDR3 is built from 16 residues. Germline V gives CDR1 SGHTA, CDR2 FQGNSA. The chain's CDR3 is CASSPQGQAVGDTQYF. The CDR3 nucleotides read TGTGCCAGCAGCCCCCAAGGACAGGCGGTGGGAGATACGCAGTATTTT.

The V call is TRBV6-6, the J call TRBJ2-7, with TRBD1 matching 12 bases. The trim removed 6 bases at V and 5 bases at J, leaving 8 bases unmatched. The CDR3 consists of 15 residues. Germline CDR1 reads MNHNY; CDR2 reads SVGAGI (reference sequence). DNA for the CDR3: TGTGCCAGCAGATTGAACCGGGACAGGGGGCACGAGCAGTACTTC. Translating gives CASRLNRDRGHEQYF.

The chain has TRBV5-6 and TRBJ1-5; D unclear. Germline V gives CDR1 SGHDT, CDR2 YYEEEE. The ends were cut back, 7 bases at V and 0 bases at J, with 11 bases in the middle. The CDR3 contains 14 residues. CDR3 in amino acids: CASHEFNSNQPQHF. For the CDR3, the DNA is TGTGCCAGCCATGAGTTTAATAGCAATCAGCCCCAGCATTTT. The entire variable domain, with the rest obtained from reference TRBV5-6 and TRBJ1-5, is as follows: DAGVTQSPTHLIKTRGQQVTLRCSPKSGHDTVSWYQQALGQGPQFIFQYYEEEERQRGNFPDRFSGHQFPNYSSELNVNALLLGDSALYLCASHEFNSNQPQHFGDGTRLSIL.

The chain carries TRBV4-3 and TRBJ1-2, with no clear D. The CDR3 has 16 amino acids. In germline, CDR1 is LGHNA, CDR2 YSLEER. V was cut by 1 base and J by 4 bases, with 16 bases left in between. CDR3: CASSQVQWNGFYGYTF. In DNA form, the CDR3 reads TGCGCCAGCAGCCAAGTTCAATGGAACGGGTTCTATGGCTACACCTTC.

This sequence joins TRBV7-2 and TRBJ2-3, with D maybe TRBD2 (6 bases). The CDR3 has 12 amino acids. V lost 5 bases and J 10 bases, leaving 13 bases between the germline ends. Germline assignment: CDR1 SGHTA and CDR2 FQGNSA. The CDR3 DNA is TGTGCCAGCAGCCACCCGGGGGTATCGCAGTATTTT. Protein: CASSHPGVSQYF.

The chain combines TRBV11-2 with TRBJ2-5, with 8 bases that match TRBD1. The J call may not be correct, given that the DNA end is closer to TRBJ2-7. Germline-derived CDR1 and CDR2 are SGHAT and FQNNGV. This CDR3 spans 15 amino acids. This CDR3 is CASSLERTGTYEQYF. In nucleotides, the CDR3 is TGTGCCAGCAGCTTAGAACGGACAGGGACTTACGAGCAGTACTTC.

V gene TRBV2 combines with J gene TRBJ1-1; 7 bases fit TRBD1. The CDR3 is 15 amino acids. The germline CDR1 and CDR2 sequences are SNHLY and FYNNEI. V was clipped by 4 bases and J by 4 bases; unmatched bases: 9. This CDR3 reads CASSVGSGGITEAFF. The CDR3 region has the DNA TGTGCCAGCAGTGTTGGTTCAGGGGGTATCACTGAAGCTTTCTTT.

V and J are TRBV6-1 and TRBJ2-7, with 11 bases matching TRBD1. Germline CDR1 and CDR2: MNHNS and SASEGT. The CDR3 is 18 amino acids. Trimming cost V 3 bases and J 0 bases; bases outside gene matches: 10. The CDR3 here is CASSDRDRGYSHSYEQYV. CDR3 nucleotide sequence: TGTGCCAGCAGTGACCGGGACAGGGGGTATTCGCACTCCTACGAGCAGTACGTC.

V and J are TRBV11-2 and TRBJ1-1; D is ambiguous. CDR1 is SGHAT, CDR2 FQNNGV, per germline. There are 16 residues in the CDR3. Between the trimmed V and J ends, which lost 2 bases and 4 bases, there was a span of 17 bases. The CDR3 loop reads CASSLLGRGSPTEAFF. The CDR3 DNA reads TGTGCCAGCAGCTTACTAGGACGGGGATCGCCCACTGAAGCTTTCTTT. The complete variable domain, with remaining parts taken from reference TRBV11-2 and TRBJ1-1, reads EAGVAQSPRYKIIEKRQSVAFWCNPISGHATLYWYQQILGQGPKLLIQFQNNGVVDDSQLPKDRFSAERLKGVDSTLKIQPAKLEDSAVYLCASSLLGRGSPTEAFFGQGTRLTVV.

The gene calls are TRBV4-2 and TRBJ1-5; 12 positions agree with TRBD1. V trimming: 5 bases; J trimming: 5 bases; junction bases outside the gene matches: 4. The V gene's germline CDR1 is LGHNA and CDR2 YNFKEQ. The CDR3 covers 15 residues. The CDR3 DNA reads as TGTGCCAGCAGCTACGGGACAGGGGGCGATCAGCCCCAGCATTTT. This encodes CASSYGTGGDQPQHF.

This rearrangement joins TRBV6-5 to TRBJ2-5; TRBD2 aligns across 9 bases. Germline V CDR1 and CDR2: MNHEY, SVGAGI. The CDR3 contains 14 residues. Losses at the gene ends were 5 bases for V and 5 bases for J; bases not matched to a gene: 6. The CDR3 DNA reads as TGTGCCAGCAGTCCGACGAGCGGGAGGGAGACCCAGTACTTC. It is translated as CASSPTSGRETQYF.

This rearrangement joins TRBV9 to TRBJ1-2, with D hard to call. V was cut by 3 bases and J by 6 bases, with 15 bases left in between. The germline V gene has CDR1 SGDLS and CDR2 YYNGEE. There are 14 residues in the CDR3. This CDR3 reads CASSGTVLPDGYTF. DNA for the CDR3: TGTGCCAGCAGCGGAACCGTCCTCCCGGATGGCTACACCTTC.

The chain has TRBV7-9 and TRBJ2-5, with 13 bases aligning to TRBD2. The junction had 5 bases not matched to a gene; V was cut back by 3 bases and J by 7 bases. Germline assignment: CDR1 SEHNR and CDR2 FQNEAQ (reference sequence). The CDR3 has 15 residues. This CDR3 is CASSFLTSGGATQYF. Here the CDR3 DNA reads TGTGCCAGCAGCTTCCTCACTAGCGGGGGGGCGACCCAGTACTTC.

The genes are TRBV7-2 and TRBJ2-4, with D tentatively TRBD2 (5 bases). The CDR3 loop spans 13 amino acids. The V end lost 3 bases, the J end lost 6 bases, and 9 bases lay between the germline ends. From germline, CDR1 is SGHTA and CDR2 FQGNSA. Here the CDR3 DNA reads TGTGCCAGCAGCTTCGGGGTTTTAAACATTCAGTACTTC. This translates into CASSFGVLNIQYF.

The chain has TRBV18 and TRBJ2-7, with 7 bases identical to TRBD2. CDR1 KGHSH and CDR2 LQKENI come from the germline V gene. CDR3 length: 13 residues. The J segment lost 7 bases and the V segment lost 6 bases, leaving 9 bases of the junction unmatched. This CDR3 reads CASSPGLDLEQYV. The CDR3 DNA reads TGTGCCAGCTCGCCAGGACTAGACTTAGAGCAGTACGTC.

The chain uses TRBV5-1 and TRBJ2-3, with 12 bases matching TRBD2. CDR1 and CDR2 (germline): SGHRS, YFSETQ. J gave up 5 bases and V 4 bases, and 2 bases lay outside the gene matches. The CDR3 is made up of 14 amino acids. The CDR3 bases are TGCGCCAGCAGCCGACTAGCGGGGGAAGATACGCAGTATTTT. Its translation: CASSRLAGEDTQYF.